The 22 T cell receptor beta chains reported below all come from one sample, sequenced in a study of beta chain features in type 1 diabetes. Overall study findings and caveats: All four CD4+ subsets of Type 1 diabetes patients contained TCRB CDR3s that were moderately but significantly shorter.

These receptors have no identified antigens. Every isolated RNA sample was fully reverse transcribed, so sequencing captured expressed TCRB transcripts. The data were produced by immunoSEQ multiplex PCR, yet TCRdb's version contains in-frame clones alone and is incomplete. Counted here are around 280,000 clones, 14% to 15% occurring once; the ten biggest clones make up less than 0.02%. Sequencing was performed on naive CD4+ T cells from blood. Receptors originate from a man aged 18 to 30 with type 1 diabetes.

This clone turned up a few times. The sample holds other DNA sequences that translate to the same CDR3. V usage is TRBV5-1 and J usage is TRBJ2-3; D not certain. V was trimmed by 0 bases and J by 6 bases, leaving 5 bases between them. The germline gives CDR1 SGHRS, CDR2 YFSETQ. This CDR3 is built from 12 residues. CDR3 nucleotides: TGCGCCAGCAGCTTGGCACGGGATACGCAGTATTTT. It yields the protein CASSLARDTQYF. The variable domain in full, completed from reference TRBV5-1 and TRBJ2-3, reads KAGVTQTPRYLIKTRGQQVTLSCSPISGHRSVSWYQQTPGQGLQFLFEYFSETQRNKGNFPGRFSGRQFSNSRSEMNVSTLELGDSALYLCASSLARDTQYFGPGTRLTVL.

The chain couples TRBV11-2 to TRBJ2-7; TRBD1 aligns across 7 bases. The trim removed 5 bases at V and 5 bases at J, leaving 12 bases unmatched. Germline V gives CDR1 SGHAT, CDR2 FQNNGV. The length of the CDR3 is 15 residues. The CDR3 nucleotides are TGTGCCAGCAGCCAAAGACAGGGACAAAGGAACGAGCAGTACTTC. Protein: CASSQRQGQRNEQYF.

The chain uses TRBV5-6 and TRBJ2-1, with a tentative D call TRBD1 (5 bases). The length of the CDR3 is 14 residues. Looked up from germline, CDR1 is SGHDT and CDR2 is YYEEEE. V was clipped by 4 bases and J by 7 bases, with 15 bases between them. CDR3: CASSPPHPGNEQFF. The CDR3 DNA is TGTGCCAGCAGCCCCCCACATCCAGGGAATGAGCAGTTCTTC.

The rearrangement uses TRBV27 and TRBJ1-6; 7 bases map to TRBD1. V shed 3 bases, J shed 6 bases, and the junction held 5 bases outside the gene matches. Germline V gene data show CDR1 as MNHEY and CDR2 as SMNVEV (reference sequence). The CDR3 runs 15 residues. This chain's CDR3 is CASSFLTGVNSPLHF. CDR3 coding DNA: TGTGCCAGCAGTTTCCTAACAGGGGTTAATTCACCCCTCCACTTT.

This chain uses TRBV5-4 with TRBJ2-2, with TRBD2 matching 11 bases. The germline V gene encodes CDR1 SGHNT and CDR2 YYREEE (reference sequence). This CDR3 comprises 16 residues. With V trimmed by 0 bases and J by 5 bases, 3 bases remained unmatched. CDR3 bases: TGTGCCAGCAGCTTGGAGACTAGCGGGGTAACCGGGGAGCTGTTTTTT. Residues: CASSLETSGVTGELFF. The variable domain in full, with the rest retrieved from reference TRBV5-4 and TRBJ2-2, is ETGVTQSPTHLIKTRGQQVTLRCSSQSGHNTVSWYQQALGQGPQFIFQYYREEENGRGNFPPRFSGLQFPNYSSELNVNALELDDSALYLCASSLETSGVTGELFFGEGSRLTVL.

J is TRBJ2-3 and V is TRBV29-1; 8 bases align to TRBD1. The germline gives CDR1 SQVTM, CDR2 ANQGSEA. With V trimmed by 6 bases and J by 3 bases, 8 bases remained unmatched. There are 14 residues in the CDR3. The CDR3 region is CSVGYRGRTDTQYF. CDR3 bases: TGCAGCGTGGGATACAGGGGGAGGACAGATACGCAGTATTTT.

This rearrangement joins TRBV15 to TRBJ1-2; D uncertain. V lost 3 bases to trimming and J lost 4 bases, with 15 bases between them. The CDR3 loop spans 15 amino acids. In germline, CDR1 is LNHNV, CDR2 YYDKDF (reference sequence). The CDR3 DNA sequence: TGTGCCACCAGCAGGGAAACCATGACGGGCTATGGCTACACCTTC. Translated, it gives CATSRETMTGYGYTF.

This sequence joins TRBV29-1 and TRBJ2-7; TRBD1 agrees at 10 bases. CDR3 length equals 13 residues. Germline V gives CDR1 SQVTM, CDR2 ANQGSEA. J gave up 4 bases and V 6 bases, and 6 bases lay outside the gene matches. CDR3 DNA: TGCAGCGTGACCGGGACAGGGGAATACGAGCAGTACTTC. Protein: CSVTGTGEYEQYF.

This sequence joins TRBV5-1 and TRBJ2-7; D unresolved. Trimming pared 0 bases from V and 2 bases from J, leaving 15 bases between. The germline CDR1 and CDR2 sequences are SGHRS and YFSETQ. The CDR3 is 16 amino acids. This chain's CDR3 is CASSLVSQVQAYEQYF. In DNA form, the CDR3 reads TGCGCCAGCAGCTTGGTTTCCCAAGTCCAGGCCTACGAGCAGTACTTC.

The sample holds a few counts of this clone. V gene TRBV7-2 combines with J gene TRBJ2-3; 7 bases agree with TRBD1. Germline V gene sequence: CDR1 SGHTA, CDR2 FQGNSA. Trimming took 6 bases from V and 5 from J; bases not matched to a gene: 8. The CDR3 length is 14 residues. The DNA of the CDR3 is TGTGCCAGCAGTCCCGACAGGGTCGGAGATACGCAGTATTTT. It specifies CASSPDRVGDTQYF. The whole variable domain, remainder taken from reference TRBV7-2 and TRBJ2-3, is GAGVSQSPSNKVTEKGKDVELRCDPISGHTALYWYRQSLGQGLEFLIYFQGNSAPDKSGLPSDRFSAERTGGSVSTLTIQRTQQEDSAVYLCASSPDRVGDTQYFGPGTRLTVL.

This clone was seen only a few times. The rearrangement links TRBV5-1 to TRBJ2-3; 7 bases match TRBD1. V lost 0 bases to trimming and J lost 4 bases; unmatched junction nucleotides: 8. Germline V gives CDR1 SGHRS, CDR2 YFSETQ. CDR3 length: 16 residues. The CDR3 sequence is CASSLARDRVPDTQYF. CDR3 sequence (DNA): TGCGCCAGCAGCTTGGCCCGAGACAGGGTCCCAGATACGCAGTATTTT.

This clone was seen more than once but under ten times. The chain combines TRBV7-2 with TRBJ2-5; 9 nucleotides match TRBD1. This CDR3 has 14 amino acids. Germline V gene lookup returns CDR1 SGHTA and CDR2 FQGNSA. V trimming: 6 bases; J trimming: 6 bases; junction bases outside the gene matches: 8. CDR3 sequence: CASRETGGRKTQYF. The CDR3 DNA is TGTGCCAGCAGGGAAACAGGGGGCCGAAAGACCCAGTACTTC.

The chain uses TRBV21-1 and TRBJ2-6; the listed D gene, TRBD1, was not tested against the DNA. TRBV21-1 is termed a pseudogene. The CDR3 extends over 17 amino acids. As DNA, the CDR3 is TGTGCCAGAACAGGGATCCTTCTTTTCTCTGGGGCCAACGTCCTGACTTTC. Protein sequence: CARTGILLFSGANVLTF.

V usage is TRBV10-3 and J usage is TRBJ2-1, with 15 bases identical to TRBD2. The CDR3 runs to 17 residues. V trimming: 4 bases; J trimming: 6 bases; junction bases outside the gene matches: 7. Germline V gives CDR1 ENHRY, CDR2 SYGVKD. Written as DNA, the CDR3 is TGTGCCATCAGTGCCGGGACTAGCGGGGGGTACCGCAATGAGCAGTTCTTC. This gives the protein CAISAGTSGGYRNEQFF.

This clone has more than one count but fewer than ten. The chain is built from TRBV15 and TRBJ2-7; D call uncertain. Germline CDR1 reads LNHNV; CDR2 reads YYDKDF (reference sequence). Trimming pared 0 bases from V and 1 base from J, leaving 4 bases between. The CDR3 loop spans 13 amino acids. This chain's CDR3 is CATSRDISYEQYF. The CDR3 nucleotides are TGTGCCACCAGCAGAGACATTTCCTACGAGCAGTACTTC.

A few counts support this clone. The chain has TRBV7-2 and TRBJ2-1; D unresolved. Trimming stripped 1 base from V and 0 bases from J, with 13 bases between. The germline V gene encodes CDR1 SGHTA and CDR2 FQGNSA. CDR3 size: 17 residues. In nucleotides, the CDR3 is TGTGCCAGCAGCTTAGAGATTTCGGGTGTCTCCTACAATGAGCAGTTCTTC. Translating gives CASSLEISGVSYNEQFF.

The rearrangement uses TRBV13 and TRBJ2-5; 8 nucleotides line up with TRBD1. Germline V lookup: CDR1 PRHDT, CDR2 FYEKMQ (reference sequence). V gave up 5 bases and J gave up 3 bases; unmatched junction bases: 5. This CDR3 is 14 amino acids long. The CDR3 sequence is CASSAPGQEETQYF. The CDR3 DNA reads as TGTGCCAGCAGCGCACCGGGACAGGAAGAGACCCAGTACTTC.

The gene calls are TRBV2 and TRBJ1-1; 7 positions match TRBD1. The length of the CDR3 is 13 residues. After removal of 6 bases from V and 0 bases from J, the junction contained 1 base not matched to a gene. Germline V CDR1 and CDR2: SNHLY, FYNNEI. The chain's CDR3 is CASRGTVNTEAFF. The CDR3 nucleotides are TGTGCCAGCAGGGGGACAGTGAACACTGAAGCTTTCTTT. The complete variable domain, with remaining parts taken from reference TRBV2 and TRBJ1-1, reads EPEVTQTPSHQVTQMGQEVILRCVPISNHLYFYWYRQILGQKVEFLVSFYNNEISEKSEIFDDQFSVERPDGSNFTLKIRSTKLEDSAMYFCASRGTVNTEAFFGQGTRLTVV.

This clone was seen a few times. This rearrangement joins TRBV5-6 to TRBJ1-5; 10 bases match TRBD1. The CDR3 runs 14 residues. Per the germline V gene, CDR1 is SGHDT and CDR2 is YYEEEE. V was pared by 4 bases and J by 6 bases, with 4 bases of the junction left unmatched. Written as DNA, the CDR3 is TGTGCCAGCAGCCGGGACAGGGGTGGTCAGCCCCAGCATTTT. As protein: CASSRDRGGQPQHF. Drawing the rest from reference TRBV5-6 and TRBJ1-5, the complete variable domain is DAGVTQSPTHLIKTRGQQVTLRCSPKSGHDTVSWYQQALGQGPQFIFQYYEEEERQRGNFPDRFSGHQFPNYSSELNVNALLLGDSALYLCASSRDRGGQPQHFGDGTRLSIL.

The CDR3 DNA sequence: TGTGCCTGGAGCCCCAGGAGCAATCAGCCCCAGCATTTT. Its protein is CAWSPRSNQPQHF. This chain links TRBV30 with TRBJ1-5; no reliable D call. V was clipped by 3 bases and J by 1 base, with 7 bases between them. CDR3 length equals 13 residues. Germline V gives CDR1 GTSNPN, CDR2 SVGIG (reference sequence).

This clone was observed a few times. In nucleotides, the CDR3 is TGTGCCATCAGTGCCCATCCGTCAGGGAGGATTCAGCCCCAGCATTTT. It encodes CAISAHPSGRIQPQHF. The chain carries TRBV10-3 and TRBJ1-5; D may be TRBD1 (5 bases). V gave up 4 bases and J gave up 6 bases, with 19 bases separating them. This CDR3 has 16 residues. CDR1 and CDR2 (germline): ENHRY, SYGVKD.

This clone was picked up a small number of times. This chain uses TRBV11-2 with TRBJ2-1, with D tentatively TRBD1 (7 bases). Germline V lookup: CDR1 SGHAT, CDR2 FQNNGV. The CDR3 is 15 amino acids. Trimming left V 0 bases short and J 14 bases short, with 20 bases between. DNA of the CDR3: TGTGCCAGCAGCTTAGATAGGGGGCGGGAAGTCCGTAAGTTCTTC. Protein sequence: CASSLDRGREVRKFF. Drawing the rest from reference TRBV11-2 and TRBJ2-1, the complete variable domain is EAGVAQSPRYKIIEKRQSVAFWCNPISGHATLYWYQQILGQGPKLLIQFQNNGVVDDSQLPKDRFSAERLKGVDSTLKIQPAKLEDSAVYLCASSLDRGREVRKFFGPGTRLTVL.